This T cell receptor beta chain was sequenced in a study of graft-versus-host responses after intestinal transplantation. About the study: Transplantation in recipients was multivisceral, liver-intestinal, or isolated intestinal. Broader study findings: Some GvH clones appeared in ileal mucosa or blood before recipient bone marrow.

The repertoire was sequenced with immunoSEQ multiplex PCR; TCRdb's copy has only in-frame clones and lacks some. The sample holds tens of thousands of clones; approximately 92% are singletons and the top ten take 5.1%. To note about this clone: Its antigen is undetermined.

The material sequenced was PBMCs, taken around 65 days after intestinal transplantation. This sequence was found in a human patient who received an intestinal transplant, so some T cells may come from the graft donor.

The CDR3 DNA is TGTGCCTGGAGCAGGGTACTGGACACTGAAGCTTTCTTT. As protein: CAWSRVLDTEAFF. This chain connects TRBV30 to TRBJ1-1, with a tentative D call TRBD1 (5 bases). The CDR3 extends over 13 amino acids. Trimming pared 3 bases from V and 3 bases from J, leaving 11 bases between. Germline CDR1 is GTSNPN and CDR2 is SVGIG (reference sequence).